This TCR beta chain originates from a study of CD8+ T cells in alopecia areata. This clone was counted between two and nine times. Its antigen is undetermined. Findings and caveats of the study: Scalp sequencing captures resident alphabeta T cells of normal skin too. Lesional tissue from the scalp (especially in alopecia totalis/universalis) showed higher clonality than normal scalp.

Peripheral blood samples and lesional scalp punch biopsies were obtained from alopecia areata patients. As the sequencing template, cDNA was produced by extracting RNA and reverse transcribing it. Repertoires were generated with immunoSEQ multiplex PCR, while TCRdb's copy carries only in-frame clones and drops some. The sample includes 110,000 to 150,000 clones, 51% seen only once; the top ten take around 1%. This sequence originates from a human donor with alopecia areata. Sequences were derived from CD4+ T cells sorted from blood, sampled at week 0.

The CDR3 DNA is TGCGCCAGCAGCTTGATAGTGGGACAGGGGGACGGCTACACCTTC. Amino acids: CASSLIVGQGDGYTF. The V gene is TRBV5-1, the J gene TRBJ1-2; 11 bases map to TRBD1. Germline V gene sequence: CDR1 SGHRS, CDR2 YFSETQ. The V and J ends lost 1 base and 8 bases, in that order; junction bases with no gene match: 7. This CDR3 spans 15 amino acids.